Each of the 28 T cell receptor beta chains below was sequenced from the same sample in a study of blood T cells in healthy people across ages. A sample-barcoded 5' primer and a J-beta primer mix were used in a second PCR of roughly 7 to 11 cycles. TCRdb re-called the 5' RACE reads with MiXCR, one entry per CDR3 protein. The sample holds some 880,000 distinct CDR3 sequences, 35% to 40% seen once. The sequenced sample consisted of blood. The receptors were sampled from a man aged 18 to 29 in good health.

Note on this clonotype: An end of the junction does not agree with germline; a read error may underlie this. The chain employs TRBV7-2 and TRBJ2-3; D is perhaps TRBD2 (6 bases). This CDR3 has 17 amino acids. Germline CDR1 reads SGHTA; CDR2 reads FQGNSA. The CDR3 here is CVSSLGGGAPGTDTQYF. The CDR3, as DNA: TGTGTCAGCAGCTTAGGAGGCGGGGCCCCTGGCACAGATACGCAGTATTTT.

This chain joins TRBV12-5 and TRBJ1-6; D might be TRBD1 (5 bases). CDR3 length: 14 residues. Per the germline V gene, CDR1 is LGHNT and CDR2 is FRNRAP. Trimming removed 5 bases from V and 8 bases from J, with 13 bases in between. The CDR3 region is CASGRDGSYSPLHF. The CDR3 coding sequence is TGTGCTAGTGGTCGGGACGGGTCTTATTCACCCCTCCACTTT.

This clonotype was detected a few times. The rearrangement uses TRBV3-1 and TRBJ1-1, with D perhaps TRBD1 (6 bases). This CDR3 contains 14 residues. The germline V gene has CDR1 LGHDT and CDR2 YNNKEL (reference sequence). With 1 base removed from V and 1 base from J, the gap between germline ends came to 7 bases. The CDR3 here is CASSQADRNTEAFF. The CDR3 DNA is TGTGCCAGCAGCCAAGCGGACAGGAACACTGAAGCTTTCTTT.

CDR3 sequence: CASSDWPSSYEQYF. CDR3 nucleotide sequence: TGTGCCAGCAGTGACTGGCCGAGCTCCTACGAGCAGTACTTC. J is TRBJ2-7 and V is TRBV6-5; no firm D call. The CDR3 is made up of 14 amino acids. V lost 5 bases and J 0 bases, leaving 11 bases between the germline ends. The germline gives CDR1 MNHEY, CDR2 SVGAGI.

The genes are TRBV5-6 and TRBJ2-6; 8 bases line up with TRBD1. The CDR3 spans 15 residues. CDR1 SGHDT and CDR2 YYEEEE come from the germline V gene. J was trimmed by 1 base and V by 9 bases; bases with no gene match: 6. This CDR3 reads CANTQGASGANVLTF. In nucleotides, the CDR3 is TGTGCCAACACCCAGGGGGCATCTGGGGCCAACGTCCTGACTTTC.

This clonotype showed up many times. In nucleotides, the CDR3 is TGCAGTGCTAGAGAGGTGGCGCGGAATGGCTACACCTTC. It specifies CSAREVARNGYTF. The rearrangement joins TRBV20-1 to TRBJ1-2; D is uncertain. The CDR3 is 13 residues long. Germline loops: CDR1 DFQATT, CDR2 SNEGSKA (reference sequence). Between the trimmed V and J ends, which lost 0 bases and 6 bases, there was a span of 11 bases.

The V call is TRBV4-3, the J call TRBJ1-6, with 8 bases aligning to TRBD1. Germline CDR1 and CDR2: LGHNA and YSLEER. The CDR3 covers 14 residues. Germline trimming cut 3 bases from V and 9 bases from J; bases unmatched to any gene: 4. The CDR3 reads CASSQSRGLSPLHF. The CDR3 DNA is TGCGCCAGCAGCCAGTCCAGGGGGCTTTCACCCCTCCACTTT.

The V and J genes are TRBV29-1 and TRBJ2-3; 7 bases line up with TRBD1. Per the germline V gene, CDR1 is SQVTM and CDR2 is ANQGSEA. The length of the CDR3 is 15 residues. The junction had 8 bases not matched to a gene; V was cut back by 4 bases and J by 1 base. The CDR3 DNA reads TGCAGCGTTGGACAGGGCGGCGATCGCACAGATACGCAGTATTTT. Translating it yields CSVGQGGDRTDTQYF.

This clonotype was counted between two and nine times. V gene TRBV14 combines with J gene TRBJ1-1, with D unclear. The CDR3 length is 12 residues. The V end lost 2 bases, the J end lost 5 bases, and 6 bases lay between the germline ends. Germline assignment: CDR1 SGHDN and CDR2 FVKESK. The CDR3: CASSQRVTEAFF. Here the CDR3 DNA reads TGTGCCAGCAGCCAACGCGTTACTGAAGCTTTCTTT.

To note about this clonotype: A much larger clonotype is one base distant, so this may be a read error. J is TRBJ2-5 and V is TRBV5-5, with a weak D call TRBD2 (5 bases). Germline V gene data show CDR1 as SGHKS and CDR2 as YYEKEE (reference sequence). The CDR3 covers 14 residues. Trimming cost V 1 base and J 2 bases, with 9 bases left between them. CDR3 sequence (DNA): TGTGCCAGCAGCTTGAATGGGGAGCAAGAGACCCAGTACTTC. Translation: CASSLNGEQETQYF.

The CDR3 loop is CSVRTGTPNTGELFF. The CDR3 DNA reads as TGCAGCGTGAGAACCGGGACCCCCAACACCGGGGAGCTGTTTTTT. The gene calls are TRBV29-1 and TRBJ2-2; tentatively, D is TRBD1 or TRBD2 (5 bases each). Germline-derived CDR1 and CDR2 are SQVTM and ANQGSEA. Trimming left V 6 bases short and J 2 bases short, with 16 bases between. This CDR3 has 15 amino acids.

This clonotype showed up just a few times. This rearrangement joins TRBV5-6 to TRBJ1-1, with 9 nucleotides matching TRBD1. The length of the CDR3 is 15 residues. V shed 2 bases, J shed 0 bases, and the junction held 2 bases outside the gene matches. Germline V lookup: CDR1 SGHDT, CDR2 YYEEEE. The CDR3 loop reads CASSFGTGLNTEAFF. Here the CDR3 DNA reads TGTGCCAGCAGCTTTGGGACAGGGCTGAACACTGAAGCTTTCTTT.

This clonotype was observed at least ten times. The chain combines TRBV2 with TRBJ2-3; D is unresolved. Germline V gives CDR1 SNHLY, CDR2 FYNNEI. This CDR3 contains 14 residues. Trimming took off 3 bases at V and 2 bases at J, with 9 bases between the two ends. Written as DNA, the CDR3 is TGTGCCAGCAGTGACAGAACGGACACAGATACGCAGTATTTT. Encoded protein: CASSDRTDTDTQYF. Full variable domain (remainder filled in from reference TRBV2 and TRBJ2-3): EPEVTQTPSHQVTQMGQEVILRCVPISNHLYFYWYRQILGQKVEFLVSFYNNEISEKSEIFDDQFSVERPDGSNFTLKIRSTKLEDSAMYFCASSDRTDTDTQYFGPGTRLTVL.

This clonotype has more than one count but fewer than ten. The rearrangement uses TRBV6-5 and TRBJ1-6; tentatively, D is TRBD1 (5 bases). The CDR3 spans 12 residues. The germline CDR1 and CDR2 sequences are MNHEY and SVGAGI. With 5 bases removed from V and 10 bases from J, the gap between germline ends came to 9 bases. CDR3 amino acids: CASSAEGSPLHF. Here the CDR3 DNA reads TGTGCCAGCAGTGCGGAGGGGTCACCCCTCCACTTT.

This clonotype was observed a handful of times. This chain joins TRBV12-3 or TRBV12-4 and TRBJ2-5; a possible D gene is TRBD2 (5 bases). V was trimmed by 3 bases and J by 7 bases, leaving 24 bases between them. This CDR3 region has 17 residues. This CDR3 is CASSFKTGSEDVGTQYF. The CDR3, as DNA: TGTGCCAGCAGTTTTAAGACTGGGTCGGAGGACGTAGGGACCCAGTACTTC.

The chain recombines TRBV7-2 with TRBJ1-6; D is ambiguous. The CDR3 is 17 amino acids. V was pared by 1 base and J by 1 base, with 11 bases between. Germline CDR1 and CDR2: SGHTA and FQGNSA. The CDR3 nucleotides read TGTGCCAGCAGCTTAGTAGAGGGAAGTTCCTATAATTCACCCCTCCACTTT. It specifies CASSLVEGSSYNSPLHF.

This clonotype was picked up many times. The J gene is TRBJ2-3, the V gene TRBV5-1, with 8 bases that match TRBD2. The ends lost 4 bases at V and 5 bases at J; junction bases unmatched: 9. The CDR3 consists of 15 residues. From germline, CDR1 is SGHRS and CDR2 YFSETQ. The CDR3 nucleotides read TGCGCCAGCAGCCCCAACGGGGGGGCTGGAGATACGCAGTATTTT. It yields the protein CASSPNGGAGDTQYF.

At least ten counts were recorded for this clonotype. Written as DNA, the CDR3 is TGTGCCAGCAGTTACCCGGCCGAGAAGGAGACCCAGTACTTC. Its protein product is CASSYPAEKETQYF. The chain is built from TRBV6-6 and TRBJ2-5; D is uncertain. V lost 2 bases, J lost 5 bases, and 12 bases lay in between. Per germline, CDR1 MNHNY and CDR2 SVGAGI (reference sequence). The CDR3 totals 14 residues.

This clonotype was detected a few times. The chain carries TRBV7-9 and TRBJ2-3, with D possibly TRBD2 on 5 matching bases. Trimming took 1 base from V and 1 from J, leaving 15 bases between them. Germline V gene data show CDR1 as SEHNR and CDR2 as FQNEAQ (reference sequence). The CDR3 length is 17 residues. CDR3 sequence: CASSLVALGGRTDTQYF. The DNA of the CDR3 is TGTGCCAGCAGCTTAGTGGCCCTTGGAGGTCGCACAGATACGCAGTATTTT.

The J gene is TRBJ2-5, the V gene TRBV7-2, with TRBD2 matching 9 bases. CDR1 and CDR2 (germline): SGHTA, FQGNSA. The V gene end was trimmed by 2 bases and the J gene end by 11 bases; junction bases not matched to a gene: 18. The CDR3 is made up of 17 amino acids. CDR3 nucleotide sequence: TGTGCCAGCAGCTTAAGGCGGGGGGGCCCCACTCGGAATGAGCAGTACTTC. The encoded protein is CASSLRRGGPTRNEQYF.

This sequence joins TRBV20-1 and TRBJ2-7; 7 positions agree with TRBD1. V dropped 0 bases and J dropped 2; count of bases not matched to a gene: 7. Germline CDR1 is DFQATT and CDR2 is SNEGSKA (reference sequence). This CDR3 comprises 15 residues. The CDR3 DNA is TGCAGTGCTAGAGAGGCAGCAGGGGGTCCCTACGAGCAGTACTTC. Amino acid sequence: CSAREAAGGPYEQYF.

This clonotype has more than one count but fewer than ten. The chain recombines TRBV20-1 with TRBJ1-1; D is undetermined. The CDR3 runs 14 residues. Germline loops: CDR1 DFQATT, CDR2 SNEGSKA (reference sequence). V was cut by 0 bases and J by 0 bases, with 8 bases left in between. The CDR3 sequence is CSARENTMNTEAFF. CDR3 sequence (DNA): TGCAGTGCTAGAGAAAACACCATGAACACTGAAGCTTTCTTT.

This chain joins TRBV4-2 and TRBJ2-1, with D perhaps TRBD1 (6 bases). V lost 5 bases to trimming and J lost 7 bases, with 24 bases between them. Germline CDR1 and CDR2: LGHNA and YNFKEQ. CDR3 length: 17 amino acids. The CDR3 DNA sequence: TGTGCCAGCAGCAACACCATTTCAGGGGCCGTCTGGAATGAGCAGTTCTTC. As protein: CASSNTISGAVWNEQFF.

The table lists this clonotype with a few counts. This rearrangement joins TRBV5-1 to TRBJ1-4, with unresolved D. The germline CDR1 and CDR2 sequences are SGHRS and YFSETQ. The CDR3 has 14 residues. The V end lost 4 bases, the J end lost 8 bases, and 15 bases lay between the germline ends. The CDR3 coding sequence is TGCGCCAGCAGCCCCGTGGGCCTCCGGGAAAAACTGTTTTTT. It specifies CASSPVGLREKLFF.

This clonotype has a single count. This chain links TRBV30 with TRBJ2-3, with D unclear. The CDR3 has 12 amino acids. Germline CDR1 is GTSNPN and CDR2 is SVGIG (reference sequence). V was pared by 4 bases and J by 3 bases, with 8 bases between. The CDR3 DNA reads as TGTGCCTGGACAGGCTGGACAGATACGCAGTATTTT. It translates to CAWTGWTDTQYF.

This clonotype was seen a handful of times. V and J are TRBV25-1 and TRBJ2-3; D may be TRBD2 (6 bases). This CDR3 comprises 13 residues. Deletions cut 3 bases from V and 6 bases from J, with 10 bases between. CDR1 and CDR2 from the germline V gene are MGHDK and SYGVNS. The CDR3 coding sequence is TGTGCCAGCAGTGATAGGAGGGAGGATACGCAGTATTTT. It translates to CASSDRREDTQYF.

V gene TRBV6-5 combines with J gene TRBJ2-5; 9 bases match TRBD1. The trim removed 6 bases at V and 10 bases at J, leaving 9 bases unmatched. Germline values: CDR1 MNHEY, CDR2 SVGAGI. CDR3 length: 13 residues. The CDR3 reads CASSAWTGALQYF. The CDR3 bases are TGTGCCAGCAGCGCCTGGACAGGGGCACTCCAGTACTTC.

V and J are TRBV7-2 and TRBJ2-4; 7 positions agree with TRBD1. The end of the DNA aligns better with TRBJ2-7, so the J call may be wrong. The CDR3 has 14 residues. Per the germline V gene, CDR1 is SGHTA and CDR2 is FQGNSA. CDR3 sequence (DNA): TGTGCCAGCAGCTTCGAAGGGGACAGTGACGAGCAGTACTTC. Its translation: CASSFEGDSDEQYF.